Shown below are 5 T cell receptor beta chains from a single sample sequenced in a study of T cell responses to AZD1222 COVID-19 vaccine. Sequenced by immunoSEQ multiplex PCR; TCRdb stores in-frame clones only, minus some. Among tens of thousands of clones listed, about 94% were seen once. The material was peripheral blood, obtained 28 days after the second AZD1222 dose. The receptor source for this set is an adult who received the AZD1222 COVID-19 vaccine.

J is TRBJ1-1 and V is TRBV5-4, with D possibly matching TRBD1 (5 bases). This CDR3 contains 14 residues. Per germline, CDR1 SGHNT and CDR2 YYREEE (reference sequence). The V and J ends lost 0 bases and 6 bases respectively, with 12 bases between them. The CDR3 DNA sequence: TGTGCCAGCAGCTTGGGGATCTTGGGGGCTGAAGCTTTCTTT. It encodes CASSLGILGAEAFF.

The chain uses TRBV7-9 and TRBJ2-1; D call uncertain. Looked up from germline, CDR1 is SEHNR and CDR2 is FQNEAQ (reference sequence). This CDR3 is built from 12 residues. V gave up 3 bases and J gave up 8 bases, with 8 bases separating them. As DNA, the CDR3 is TGTGCCAGCAGCTTCCCAGTCGATGAGCAGTTCTTC. It encodes CASSFPVDEQFF.

The chain couples TRBV5-6 to TRBJ2-7; tentatively, D is TRBD2 (5 bases). V lost 4 bases and J lost 2, with 16 bases in between. Germline V gene data show CDR1 as SGHDT and CDR2 as YYEEEE. The CDR3 contains 15 residues. The DNA for the CDR3 is TGTGCCAGCAGCCGGACTCCCAGGAATACCTACGAGCAGTACTTC. Its protein is CASSRTPRNTYEQYF. The full variable domain, its missing parts supplied by reference TRBV5-6 and TRBJ2-7, is DAGVTQSPTHLIKTRGQQVTLRCSPKSGHDTVSWYQQALGQGPQFIFQYYEEEERQRGNFPDRFSGHQFPNYSSELNVNALLLGDSALYLCASSRTPRNTYEQYFGPGTRLTVT.

The chain combines TRBV2 with TRBJ1-2, with TRBD1 as a possible D gene (6 bases). Trimming pared 6 bases from V and 6 bases from J, leaving 17 bases between. The germline gives CDR1 SNHLY, CDR2 FYNNEI. The CDR3 totals 14 residues. CDR3 sequence: CASSSTGHRNGYTF. The CDR3 DNA reads TGTGCCAGCAGCTCCACGGGACACAGAAATGGCTACACCTTC. Filled out from reference TRBV2 and TRBJ1-2, the complete variable domain reads EPEVTQTPSHQVTQMGQEVILRCVPISNHLYFYWYRQILGQKVEFLVSFYNNEISEKSEIFDDQFSVERPDGSNFTLKIRSTKLEDSAMYFCASSSTGHRNGYTFGSGTRLTVV.

This chain connects TRBV7-3 to TRBJ2-6; D uncertain. The CDR3 spans 15 residues. Trimming took off 5 bases at V and 0 bases at J, with 8 bases between the two ends. CDR1 is SGHTA, CDR2 FQGTGA, per germline. DNA of the CDR3: TGTGCCAGCAGCCCCAGGAGCTCTGGGGCCAACGTCCTGACTTTC. Translation gives CASSPRSSGANVLTF. Full variable domain (missing parts from reference TRBV7-3 and TRBJ2-6): GAGVSQTPSNKVTEKGKYVELRCDPISGHTALYWYRQSLGQGPEFLIYFQGTGAADDSGLPNDRFFAVRPEGSVSTLKIQRTERGDSAVYLCASSPRSSGANVLTFGAGSRLTVL.